The source of this T cell receptor (beta chain) is a study of blood T cells in healthy people across ages. This clonotype was recorded many times. Antigen specificity is unknown. A sample-barcoded 5' primer and a J-beta primer mix were used in a second PCR of about 6 to 11 cycles. In TCRdb, the 5' RACE reads were re-called with MiXCR into one record per CDR3 protein. The data contain 700,000 to 900,000 distinct CDR3 sequences, about 55% of them singletons. The study's findings and limits: Leaving the PBMCs unsorted stopped any conclusive comparison of naive versus antigen-experienced cells. Age showed a roughly linear inverse relationship with TCR beta diversity per million T cells.

Germline CDR1 reads DFQATT; CDR2 reads SNEGSKA (reference sequence). The ends were cut back, 2 bases at V and 11 bases at J, with 10 bases in the middle. This CDR3 contains 11 residues. The chain has TRBV20-1 and TRBJ2-1; D remains ambiguous. The receptor was isolated from an elderly man in good health. The sample taken for sequencing was blood. The DNA of the CDR3 is TGCAGTGCTAGACTAATTTCGCAGCAGTTCTTC. Protein: CSARLISQQFF.